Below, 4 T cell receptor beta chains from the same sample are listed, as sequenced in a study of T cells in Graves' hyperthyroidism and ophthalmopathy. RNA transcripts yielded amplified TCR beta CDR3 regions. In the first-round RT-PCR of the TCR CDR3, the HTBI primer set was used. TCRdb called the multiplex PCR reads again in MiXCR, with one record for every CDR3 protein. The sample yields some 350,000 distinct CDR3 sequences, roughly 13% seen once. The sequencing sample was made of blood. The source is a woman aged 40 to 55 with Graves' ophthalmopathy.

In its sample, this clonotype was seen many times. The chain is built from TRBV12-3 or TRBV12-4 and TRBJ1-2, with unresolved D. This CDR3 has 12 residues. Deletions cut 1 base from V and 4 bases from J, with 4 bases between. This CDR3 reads CASSLGPYGYTF. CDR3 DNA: TGTGCCAGCAGTTTAGGACCCTATGGCTACACCTTC.

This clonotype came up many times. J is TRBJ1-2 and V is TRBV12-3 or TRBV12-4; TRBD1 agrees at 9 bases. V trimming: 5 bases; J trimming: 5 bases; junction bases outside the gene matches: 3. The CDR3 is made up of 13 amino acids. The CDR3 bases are TGTGCCAGCAGTCCCGGGACAGGGTATGGCTACACCTTC. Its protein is CASSPGTGYGYTF.

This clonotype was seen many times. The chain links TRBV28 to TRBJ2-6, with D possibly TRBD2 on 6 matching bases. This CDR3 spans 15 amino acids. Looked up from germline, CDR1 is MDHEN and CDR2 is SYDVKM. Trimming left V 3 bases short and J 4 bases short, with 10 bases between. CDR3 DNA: TGTGCCAGCAGTTTGGGGGGTATGGGGGCCAACGTCCTGACTTTC. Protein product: CASSLGGMGANVLTF.

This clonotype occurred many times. The CDR3 nucleotides are TGTGCCAGCGGAAAGACTAGCGCGACCAGGCGGACCCAGTACTTC. It encodes CASGKTSATRRTQYF. The V call is TRBV27, the J call TRBJ2-5; 8 bases fit TRBD2. Germline V gives CDR1 MNHEY, CDR2 SMNVEV (reference sequence). The CDR3 totals 15 residues. Trimming at V came to 8 bases and at J to 7 bases, leaving 15 bases not matched to a gene.